This T cell receptor beta chain was documented in a study of blood T cell repertoires in COVID-19. Study-wide background: Researchers got acute and convalescent COVID-19 samples from the United States, Italy and Spain.

V dropped 10 bases and J dropped 2; count of bases not matched to a gene: 13. Germline values: CDR1 ENHRY, CDR2 SYGVKD. This CDR3 is 16 amino acids long. The data were produced by immunoSEQ multiplex PCR, yet TCRdb's version contains in-frame clones alone and is incomplete. The table records a few hundred thousand clones, under 90% of them present only once. The specimen sequenced was PBMCs or T cells enriched from blood (not recorded which). The clonotype originates from a woman aged 55 to 70 who had recovered from COVID-19. J is TRBJ1-5 and V is TRBV10-3, with TRBD1 matching 8 bases. CDR3 coding DNA: TGTGCCACCGAGGAGGGACAGGTTGGAGGCAATCAGCCCCAGCATTTT. It codes for CATEEGQVGGNQPQHF.